Below, one T cell receptor (beta chain) is given with its context. Time point denoted: persistent/refractory GD, antithyroid drugs over 5 years with positive TRAb. PBMC-derived RNA was used for the TCR library. This entry belongs to a study of regulatory T cells in long-lasting Graves disease. This CDR3 contains 12 residues. Trimming took 5 bases from V and 8 from J, leaving 10 bases between them. Germline V gives CDR1 MNHNS, CDR2 SASEGT. Building the TCR beta libraries relied on iRepertoire HTBI primers, and CDR3 regions underwent Arm-PCR. Each CDR3 protein is one row after TCRdb ran MiXCR on the multiplex PCR reads. This sample has over 650,000 distinct CDR3 sequences, with 30% found just once.

V usage is TRBV6-1 and J usage is TRBJ2-1, with D tentatively TRBD2 (6 bases). The source was peripheral blood mononuclear cells (PBMCs), collected when the disease was refractory, from a patient treated with antithyroid drugs. This receptor was identified in a female donor with Graves disease. In DNA, the CDR3 is TGTGCCAGCAGTCTACGACTAGATGAGCAGTTCTTC. Amino acid sequence: CASSLRLDEQFF.